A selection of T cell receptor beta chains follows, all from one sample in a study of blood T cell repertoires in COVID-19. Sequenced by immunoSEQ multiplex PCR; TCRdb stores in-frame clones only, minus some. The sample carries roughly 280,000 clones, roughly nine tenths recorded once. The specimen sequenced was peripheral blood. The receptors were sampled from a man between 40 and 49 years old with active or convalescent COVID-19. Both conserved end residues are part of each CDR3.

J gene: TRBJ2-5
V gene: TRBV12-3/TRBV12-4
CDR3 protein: CASSFGLDETQYF

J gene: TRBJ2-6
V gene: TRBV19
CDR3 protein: CASSIGTAGANVLTF

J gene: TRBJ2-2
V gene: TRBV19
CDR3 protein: CASSTRGGRTTGELFF

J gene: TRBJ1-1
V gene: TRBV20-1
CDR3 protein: CSASPSGVMAFF

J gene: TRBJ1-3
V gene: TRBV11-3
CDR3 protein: CASSLGITNTIYF

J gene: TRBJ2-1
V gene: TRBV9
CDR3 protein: CASSVGVRGVYNEQFF

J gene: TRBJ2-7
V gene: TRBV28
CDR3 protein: CASSSVSDEQYF

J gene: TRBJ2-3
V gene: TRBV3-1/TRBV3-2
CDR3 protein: CASSWGFTDTQYF

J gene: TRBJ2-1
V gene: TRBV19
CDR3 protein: CASRLSGSSYNEQFF

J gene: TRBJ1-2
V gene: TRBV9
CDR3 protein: CASSVMGQASGYTF

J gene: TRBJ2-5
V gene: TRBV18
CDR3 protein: CASSPPGGAETQYF

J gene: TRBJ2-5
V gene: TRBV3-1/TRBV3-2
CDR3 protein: CASSQRGTKETQYF

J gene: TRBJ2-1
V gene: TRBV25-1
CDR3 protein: CASSGQGLYNEQFF

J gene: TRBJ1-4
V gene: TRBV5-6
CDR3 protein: CASSLVSDEKLFF

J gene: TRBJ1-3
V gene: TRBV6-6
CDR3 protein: CASSYPGSPGNTIYF

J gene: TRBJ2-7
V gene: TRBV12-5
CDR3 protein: CASGLPGTSGRAPGEQYF

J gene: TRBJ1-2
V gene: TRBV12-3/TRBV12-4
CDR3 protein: CASSPQGSYTF

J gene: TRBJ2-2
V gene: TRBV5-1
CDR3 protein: CASSKGQGFYTGELFF

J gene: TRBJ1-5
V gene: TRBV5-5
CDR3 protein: CASSLRGAQSWNQPQHF

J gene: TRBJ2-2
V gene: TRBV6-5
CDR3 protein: CASSYGTGPTGELFF

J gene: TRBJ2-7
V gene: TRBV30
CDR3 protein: CAWSNVGEQYF

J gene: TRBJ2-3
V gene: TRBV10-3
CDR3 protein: CATIGDSGSHHLTDTQYF

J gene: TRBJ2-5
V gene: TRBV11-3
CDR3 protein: CASSRGRGETQYF

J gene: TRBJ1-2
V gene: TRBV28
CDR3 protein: CASSSPRTGSSYTF

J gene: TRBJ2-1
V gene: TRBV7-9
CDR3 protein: CASSLERNSYNEQFF

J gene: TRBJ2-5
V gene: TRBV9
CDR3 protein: CASSVGSVESETQYF

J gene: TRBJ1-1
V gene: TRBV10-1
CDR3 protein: CASSSGTGGTEAFF

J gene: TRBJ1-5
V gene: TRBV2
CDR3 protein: CASSVGGNQPQHF

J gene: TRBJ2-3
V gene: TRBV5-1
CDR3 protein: CASSWGLAQKGTDTQYF

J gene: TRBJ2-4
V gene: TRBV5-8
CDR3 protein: CASSSGQLLAKNIQYF

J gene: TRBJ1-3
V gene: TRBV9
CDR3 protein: CASSVGLATTIYF